The next 18 T cell receptor beta chains were all read from a single sample in a study of T cells in Graves' hyperthyroidism and ophthalmopathy. RNA transcripts served as the template for amplifying TCR beta CDR3 regions. The HTBI primer set drove a first-round RT-PCR of the TCR CDR3. TCRdb itself ran the multiplex PCR reads through MiXCR, one entry per CDR3 protein. The table records roughly 570,000 distinct CDR3 sequences, roughly 14% of them present only once. The source material was blood. The receptors stem from a woman aged 25-40 years with Graves' hyperthyroidism.

The V and J genes are TRBV7-3 and TRBJ2-2; 8 positions agree with TRBD1. Germline CDR1 is SGHTA and CDR2 is FQGTGA. This CDR3 is 14 amino acids long. V shed 4 bases, J shed 4 bases, and the junction held 2 bases outside the gene matches. DNA of the CDR3: TGTGCCAGCAGCTCCACAGGGGGCACCGGGGAGCTGTTTTTT. This gives the protein CASSSTGGTGELFF.

This clonotype has a count of ten or more. V is TRBV11-3 and J is TRBJ2-7; possibly TRBD1 for D (6 bases). Per germline, CDR1 SGHNT and CDR2 YENEEA. V was trimmed by 5 bases and J by 1 base, leaving 9 bases between them. This CDR3 spans 13 amino acids. CDR3 protein: CASSKTGSYEQYF. In nucleotides, the CDR3 is TGTGCCAGCAGCAAAACAGGGTCCTACGAGCAGTACTTC.

The V call is TRBV5-6, the J call TRBJ2-2, with TRBD2 as a possible D gene (5 bases). Trimming pared 5 bases from V and 4 bases from J, leaving 12 bases between. The CDR3 contains 14 residues. The germline CDR1 and CDR2 sequences are SGHDT and YYEEEE. Here the CDR3 DNA reads TGTGCCAGCAGGGAGGTAGGGCCCACCGGGGAGCTGTTTTTT. Its protein is CASREVGPTGELFF.

There are a few counts of this clonotype. This chain joins TRBV5-1 and TRBJ2-2; the D is unclear. Germline V gives CDR1 SGHRS, CDR2 YFSETQ. Trimming took 4 bases from V and 0 from J, leaving 10 bases between them. There are 15 residues in the CDR3. The CDR3 region has the DNA TGCGCCAGCAGCCTCCAGGCTTCGAACACCGGGGAGCTGTTTTTT. Translating it yields CASSLQASNTGELFF.

The CDR3 spells CAWALTGVHEQYF. The CDR3 nucleotides read TGTGCCTGGGCTCTTACAGGGGTCCACGAGCAGTACTTC. This chain joins TRBV30 and TRBJ2-7; 7 nucleotides agree with TRBD1. This CDR3 comprises 13 residues. The germline gives CDR1 GTSNPN, CDR2 SVGIG (reference sequence). Trimming cost V 5 bases and J 5 bases; bases outside gene matches: 9.

This clonotype was detected many times. The V call is TRBV12-3 or TRBV12-4, the J call TRBJ2-4, with D hard to call. The CDR3 runs to 15 residues. Trimming took off 3 bases at V and 6 bases at J, with 15 bases between the two ends. Here the CDR3 reads CASSFLGHTTNIQYF. In DNA form, the CDR3 reads TGTGCCAGCAGTTTTTTAGGGCACACGACAAACATTCAGTACTTC.

V is TRBV6-2 or TRBV6-3 and J is TRBJ2-7; possibly TRBD1 for D (6 bases). Germline loops: CDR1 MNHEY, CDR2 SVGEGT. With 8 bases removed from V and 0 bases from J, the gap between germline ends came to 17 bases. This CDR3 region has 15 residues. CDR3 nucleotide sequence: TGTGCCAGCCGCCTACCGACAGGAAGCTCCTACGAGCAGTACTTC. The encoded protein is CASRLPTGSSYEQYF.

The genes are TRBV7-2 and TRBJ2-6; TRBD1 matches at 9 bases. CDR3 length: 21 residues. V lost 7 bases, J lost 0 bases, and 19 bases stayed unmatched. Germline assignment: CDR1 SGHTA and CDR2 FQGNSA. As DNA, the CDR3 is TGTGCCAGCACAAACAACCCGCGGTGGCGGGACAGGGCCTCTGGGGCCAACGTCCTGACTTTC. Translation: CASTNNPRWRDRASGANVLTF.

In the case of this clonotype: This could be a read error, since a much larger clone is one nucleotide away. The V gene is TRBV29-1, the J gene TRBJ2-3; D uncertain. The DNA end is more similar to TRBJ1-5, so the J call may be wrong. There are 14 residues in the CDR3. Germline V gene sequence: CDR1 SQVTM, CDR2 ANQGSEA. CDR3 DNA sequence: TGCAGCGTGCCGACTAGCGGTAGCACAGATACGCAGCATTTT. Its translation is CSVPTSGSTDTQHF.

This clonotype has a count of ten or more. This chain joins TRBV7-9 and TRBJ2-1; D is ambiguous. Germline values: CDR1 SEHNR, CDR2 FQNEAQ (reference sequence). Trimming stripped 9 bases from V and 4 bases from J, with 16 bases between. The CDR3 runs to 14 residues. CDR3 bases: TGTGCCAGTTTTCGCCCCCTCCAATACAATGAGCAGTTCTTC. This translates into CASFRPLQYNEQFF.

The table lists this clonotype with many counts. DNA for the CDR3: TGTGCCAGCACGCCTCCCACAGGGGTCTACAATGAGCAGTTCTTC. This encodes CASTPPTGVYNEQFF. This chain uses TRBV7-9 with TRBJ2-1; 7 bases align to TRBD1. The CDR3 runs to 15 residues. Germline V gene data show CDR1 as SEHNR and CDR2 as FQNEAQ (reference sequence). V shed 7 bases and J 3 bases; nucleotides not matched to a gene: 9. The full variable domain, completed using reference TRBV7-9 and TRBJ2-1, is DTGVSQNPRHKITKRGQNVTFRCDPISEHNRLYWYRQTLGQGPEFLTYFQNEAQLEKSRLLSDRFSAERPKGSFSTLEIQRTEQGDSAMYLCASTPPTGVYNEQFFGPGTRLTVL.

V is TRBV10-3 and J is TRBJ2-1; tentative D call: TRBD1 (5 bases). The V gene's germline CDR1 is ENHRY and CDR2 SYGVKD. V lost 7 bases, J lost 7 bases, and 8 bases lay in between. The CDR3 totals 11 residues. CDR3 nucleotides: TGTGCCATCATGGGGCGGAATGAGCAGTTCTTC. Encoded protein: CAIMGRNEQFF.

A few counts support this clonotype. The rearrangement uses TRBV6-1 and TRBJ1-2; D ambiguous. CDR3 length equals 13 residues. The V gene's germline CDR1 is MNHNS and CDR2 SASEGT. Trimming stripped 6 bases from V and 3 bases from J, with 11 bases between. The CDR3 sequence is CASRIGVDYGYTF. In DNA form, the CDR3 reads TGTGCCAGCAGGATCGGTGTGGACTATGGCTACACCTTC.

This sequence joins TRBV7-6 and TRBJ2-2; D not certain. V lost 4 bases and J 6 bases, leaving 15 bases between the germline ends. The CDR3 runs to 15 residues. Germline-derived CDR1 and CDR2 are SGHVS and FNYEAQ. The CDR3 DNA is TGTGCCAGCAGCTCAACGGAGACTTTGGCCGGGGAGCTGTTTTTT. As protein: CASSSTETLAGELFF. The complete variable domain, with remaining parts taken from reference TRBV7-6 and TRBJ2-2, reads GAGVSQSPRYKVTKRGQDVALRCDPISGHVSLYWYRQALGQGPEFLTYFNYEAQQDKSGLPNDRFSAERPEGSISTLTIQRTEQRDSAMYRCASSSTETLAGELFFGEGSRLTVL.

This clonotype was counted ten times or more. The V and J genes are TRBV20-1 and TRBJ1-5; D not resolved. Trimming pared 6 bases from V and 2 bases from J, leaving 26 bases between. The germline V gene encodes CDR1 DFQATT and CDR2 SNEGSKA (reference sequence). The CDR3 spans 18 residues. The CDR3 sequence: CSAPRWASRSGGNQPQHF. The CDR3 DNA reads TGCAGTGCCCCCCGGTGGGCCAGCCGAAGCGGTGGCAATCAGCCCCAGCATTTT.

The table lists this clonotype with many counts. The chain carries TRBV7-9 and TRBJ2-5; D gene unclear. Between the trimmed V and J ends, which lost 3 bases and 3 bases, there was a span of 5 bases. The CDR3 covers 12 residues. CDR1 and CDR2 from the germline V gene are SEHNR and FQNEAQ (reference sequence). The CDR3 is CASSFGEETQYF. The CDR3 DNA sequence: TGTGCCAGCAGCTTTGGGGAAGAGACCCAGTACTTC.

This clonotype was seen ten or more times. This chain uses TRBV27 with TRBJ2-1; D may correspond to TRBD1 or TRBD2 (7 bases each). CDR3 length equals 17 residues. V was shortened by 7 bases and J by 2 bases, with 21 bases between the two germline ends. The germline V gene has CDR1 MNHEY and CDR2 SMNVEV (reference sequence). For the CDR3, the DNA is TGTGCCAGCATCGAGGACCCCAGGGGGGGCGCCTACAATGAGCAGTTCTTC. Its translation: CASIEDPRGGAYNEQFF.

This clonotype was counted a few times. The J gene is TRBJ2-7, the V gene TRBV30, with D perhaps matching TRBD1 or TRBD2 (5 bases each). V lost 3 bases to trimming and J lost 3 bases, with 18 bases between them. The CDR3 is 15 residues long. The germline V gene has CDR1 GTSNPN and CDR2 SVGIG (reference sequence). The CDR3 bases are TGTGCCTGGAGCCACGACTGGGGGTTAGACTACGAGCAGTACTTC. It codes for CAWSHDWGLDYEQYF.